These 21 T cell receptor beta chains came from one sample sequenced in a study of T cell responses to AZD1222 COVID-19 vaccine (dated by TCRdb to about 2021). Library prep was done by the immunoSEQ multiplex PCR assay. What TCRdb holds here is the immuneACCESS table cut down to in-frame rearrangements. Part of the clones is not present; checked against another copy, under half of the missing clones reflect an unresolved V gene, and the others are unexplained. The sample table shows 97,000 or so clones, and 80% to 85% are seen once. Clones ranked in the top ten supply 15% to 20% of the sample. In light of the paper, this sample's time point label describes: baseline before first vaccination. The material sequenced was peripheral blood, taken on day 0 of AZD1222 vaccination. The receptors derive from an adult in good health.

The chain carries TRBV12-3 or TRBV12-4 and TRBJ2-7; D is possibly TRBD1 or TRBD2 (5 bases each). V was trimmed by 10 bases and J by 6 bases, leaving 13 bases between them. This CDR3 has 11 amino acids. In nucleotides, the CDR3 is TGTGCCACGACGAGGGGCCGCGAGCAGTACTTC. It codes for CATTRGREQYF.

The rearrangement joins TRBV28 to TRBJ1-2; 9 positions agree with TRBD1. Germline CDR1 reads MDHEN; CDR2 reads SYDVKM. The CDR3 loop spans 17 amino acids. The J segment lost 8 bases and the V segment lost 6 bases, leaving 19 bases of the junction unmatched. The CDR3 sequence: CASRRTRDRDYYGGYTF. The DNA of the CDR3 is TGTGCCAGCAGACGAACTCGGGACAGGGATTACTATGGGGGCTACACCTTC.

This rearrangement joins TRBV5-1 to TRBJ2-1, with 9 bases aligning to TRBD2. Germline loops: CDR1 SGHRS, CDR2 YFSETQ. Trimming took 4 bases from V and 4 from J; bases not matched to a gene: 9. The CDR3 is made up of 16 amino acids. Written as DNA, the CDR3 is TGCGCCAGCAGCAGGGACCTAGCGGGGTTATACAATGAGCAGTTCTTC. Translated: CASSRDLAGLYNEQFF.

The genes are TRBV6-4 and TRBJ2-1; 8 bases fit TRBD2. The germline CDR1 and CDR2 sequences are MRHNA and SNTAGT. The ends lost 4 bases at V and 2 bases at J; junction bases unmatched: 4. The CDR3 is 15 amino acids. CDR3 amino acids: CASSGSGGPYNEQFF. In DNA, the CDR3 is TGTGCCAGCAGTGGGAGCGGGGGCCCCTACAATGAGCAGTTCTTC.

The chain employs TRBV6-5 and TRBJ1-5; D gene uncertain. The V and J ends lost 5 bases and 2 bases respectively, with 13 bases between them. The germline V gene encodes CDR1 MNHEY and CDR2 SVGAGI. The CDR3 totals 15 residues. CDR3 in DNA: TGTGCCAGCAGTCGAACGACTCAGGGCAATCAGCCCCAGCATTTT. Its translation: CASSRTTQGNQPQHF.

The chain has TRBV5-1 and TRBJ1-1; D is unresolved. Germline CDR1 and CDR2: SGHRS and YFSETQ. This CDR3 spans 15 amino acids. The germline V and J ends were trimmed by 1 base and 0 bases, with 10 bases remaining between them. The CDR3 DNA sequence: TGCGCCAGCAGCTTGAAAGCCAGGTTGAACACTGAAGCTTTCTTT. It codes for CASSLKARLNTEAFF.

J is TRBJ2-7 and V is TRBV24-1; TRBD1 matches at 7 bases. CDR1 KGHDR and CDR2 SFDVKD come from the germline V gene. The CDR3 length is 15 residues. With V trimmed by 6 bases and J by 7 bases, 14 bases remained unmatched. The CDR3 nucleotides read TGTGCCACCAGTCCCGGGACAGACCTTACCAGTGAGCAGTACTTC. This translates into CATSPGTDLTSEQYF.

This clone appeared a few times. The CDR3 DNA sequence: TGTGCCAGCAGCTTAGGGACAGGAAACACCATATATTTT. This encodes CASSLGTGNTIYF. The chain combines TRBV7-2 with TRBJ1-3; D possibly corresponds to TRBD1 (5 bases). The germline V and J ends were trimmed by 1 base and 4 bases, with 5 bases remaining between them. Germline CDR1 reads SGHTA; CDR2 reads FQGNSA. The CDR3 has 13 amino acids.

The rearrangement uses TRBV4-1 and TRBJ1-2; D might be TRBD1 (6 bases). CDR3 size: 17 residues. Germline values: CDR1 MGHRA, CDR2 YSYEKL. V lost 3 bases to trimming and J lost 0 bases, with 17 bases between them. The CDR3 is CASSQTARTGTNYGYTF. CDR3 coding DNA: TGCGCCAGCAGCCAGACGGCCCGTACAGGGACTAACTATGGCTACACCTTC.

Only a few counts were recorded for this clone. V gene TRBV6-2 or TRBV6-3 combines with J gene TRBJ2-3, with TRBD2 as a possible D gene (6 bases). The ends were cut back, 2 bases at V and 2 bases at J, with 17 bases in the middle. The germline V gene encodes CDR1 MNHEY and CDR2 SVGEGT. The CDR3 has 17 amino acids. The CDR3 DNA reads as TGTGCCAGCAGTTACGAGATCGGACTACAATACACAGATACGCAGTATTTT. It yields the protein CASSYEIGLQYTDTQYF.

A remark on this clone: Mismatch with germline at one junction end may stem from a read error. The chain couples TRBV12-5 to TRBJ2-7, with TRBD1 identical over 7 bases. Germline CDR1 reads LGHNT; CDR2 reads FRNRAP. CDR3 length equals 16 residues. CDR3 in DNA: TGTGCTAGTGGCTTGGTATTGACAGGGCAAGGCTACGAGCAGTACTTC. It specifies CASGLVLTGQGYEQYF.

The V and J genes are TRBV9 and TRBJ2-6; D is undetermined. Between the trimmed V and J ends, which lost 2 bases and 0 bases, there was a span of 6 bases. There are 15 residues in the CDR3. CDR1 SGDLS and CDR2 YYNGEE come from the germline V gene. This chain's CDR3 is CASSVGYSGANVLTF. The CDR3 DNA reads as TGTGCCAGCAGCGTGGGGTACTCTGGGGCCAACGTCCTGACTTTC.

The chain combines TRBV6-5 with TRBJ2-3; D not certain. The CDR3 is made up of 14 amino acids. The ends were cut back, 3 bases at V and 0 bases at J, with 7 bases in the middle. The germline gives CDR1 MNHEY, CDR2 SVGAGI. This chain's CDR3 is CASSYTPSTDTQYF. As DNA, the CDR3 is TGTGCCAGCAGTTATACCCCTAGCACAGATACGCAGTATTTT.

A single count supports this clone. The chain recombines TRBV11-3 with TRBJ2-2; D ambiguous. V lost 1 base to trimming and J lost 7 bases, with 4 bases between them. Germline lookup yields CDR1 SGHNT and CDR2 YENEEA. The CDR3 is 12 amino acids. CDR3 DNA sequence: TGTGCCAGCAGCTTAGTGGACGGGGAGCTGTTTTTT. This sequence encodes CASSLVDGELFF.

For this clone: One base away lies a much larger clone, so this may be a sequencing read error. The same CDR3 arises from other DNA sequences in this sample as well. V usage is TRBV2 and J usage is TRBJ1-6; D is perhaps TRBD1 (5 bases). Germline V lookup: CDR1 SNHLY, CDR2 FYNNEI. There are 15 residues in the CDR3. V lost 2 bases to trimming and J lost 0 bases, with 5 bases between them. CDR3 in DNA: TGTGCCAGCAGTGAACAGGGCTCCTATAATTCACCCCTCCACTTT. The encoded protein is CASSEQGSYNSPLHF.

The chain joins TRBV18 to TRBJ2-3; no clear D. Germline V gene lookup returns CDR1 KGHSH and CDR2 LQKENI. The CDR3 runs to 17 residues. Between the trimmed V and J ends, which lost 2 bases and 0 bases, there was a span of 15 bases. CDR3 bases: TGTGCCAGCTCACCAGGAGAGACCGTTACTAGCACAGATACGCAGTATTTT. Translating gives CASSPGETVTSTDTQYF. The full variable domain, in which reference TRBV18 and TRBJ2-3 provide the parts outside the CDR3, is NAGVMQNPRHLVRRRGQEARLRCSPMKGHSHVYWYRQLPEEGLKFMVYLQKENIIDESGMPKERFSAEFPKEGPSILRIQQVVRGDSAAYFCASSPGETVTSTDTQYFGPGTRLTVL.

The chain carries TRBV12-2 and TRBJ1-5; the table's TRBD1 call for D was not verified on the DNA. TRBV12-2 is reported as a pseudogene. The CDR3 runs 16 residues. The CDR3 DNA sequence: TGTGCAAGTCGCCCCCTGGGACAGGGGGTTCATCAGCCCCAGCATTTT. This encodes CASRPLGQGVHQPQHF.

Written as DNA, the CDR3 is TGTGCCAGCAGCTTCGGACTGCTCGACGAGCAGTACTTC. This encodes CASSFGLLDEQYF. The chain carries TRBV7-9 and TRBJ2-7, with D possibly being TRBD2 (5 bases). CDR1 is SEHNR and CDR2 is FQNEAQ in the germline V gene (reference sequence). Trimming pared 3 bases from V and 5 bases from J, leaving 11 bases between. CDR3 length: 13 residues.

This chain connects TRBV7-2 to TRBJ2-3, with a tentative D call TRBD2 (7 bases). V was pared by 3 bases and J by 0 bases, with 13 bases between. The germline V gene has CDR1 SGHTA and CDR2 FQGNSA. The CDR3 is 16 residues long. The CDR3 loop is CASSFSGGASTDTQYF. CDR3 in DNA: TGTGCCAGCAGCTTCTCGGGGGGCGCTAGCACAGATACGCAGTATTTT.

This clone was seen a few times. The V and J genes are TRBV4-2 and TRBJ2-4; TRBD1 matches at 10 bases. The CDR3 is 19 residues long. The J segment lost 8 bases and the V segment lost 0 bases, leaving 16 bases of the junction unmatched. Germline assignment: CDR1 LGHNA and CDR2 YNFKEQ. The CDR3 here is CASSQDFSEETGGVDIQYF. The CDR3 nucleotides are TGTGCCAGCAGCCAAGATTTTAGTGAAGAGACAGGGGGCGTCGACATTCAGTACTTC.

In the case of this clone: The junction departs from germline at one end; a sequencing error may be responsible. The J gene is TRBJ2-5, the V gene TRBV7-7; D is undetermined. The germline V gene has CDR1 SSHAT and CDR2 FNYEAQ (reference sequence). CDR3 length: 15 amino acids. CDR3 residues: CASSSAPWGRETQYF. The DNA for the CDR3 is TGTGCTAGCAGCTCGGCCCCGTGGGGTCGGGAGACCCAGTACTTC. Full variable domain (rest looked up from reference TRBV7-7 and TRBJ2-5): GAGVSQSPRYKVTKRGQDVTLRCDPISSHATLYWYQQALGQGPEFLTYFNYEAQPDKSGLPSDRFSAERPEGSISTLTIQRTEQRDSAMYRCASSSAPWGRETQYFGPGTRLLVL.